The following is a TCR beta chain sequence with its context. The antigen is undetermined. The sample is drawn from a study of blood T cells in healthy people across ages. The wider study: Template switching recovered approximately one barcoded beta molecule for every two T cells.

With a J-beta primer mix and a sample-barcoded 5' primer, a second PCR ran 7 to 11 cycles. One entry per CDR3 protein, called by TCRdb with MiXCR from the 5' RACE reads. Here the sample spans 1,500,000 or so distinct CDR3 sequences, approximately 43% being singletons. Study results and limitations: Long-lived donors exceeded aged donors in naive CD4+ cells and diversity.

The CDR3 is made up of 11 amino acids. In germline, CDR1 is DFQATT, CDR2 SNEGSKA (reference sequence). What was sequenced was blood. This TCR was sampled from a woman aged 18-29 years in good health. The chain couples TRBV20-1 to TRBJ2-5; a possible D gene is TRBD1 (5 bases). The J call may be wrong; the DNA end is better matched by TRBJ2-7. CDR3: CSATDTYEQYF. CDR3 coding DNA: TGCAGTGCCACGGACACATACGAGCAGTACTTC.